These 25 T cell receptor beta chains originate from one sample sequenced in a study of blood T cell repertoires in COVID-19. The assay was immunoSEQ multiplex PCR, and TCRdb's table has in-frame clones only and misses some. Of roughly 28,000 clones detected, roughly 89% appear once; the ten largest clones hold about 4.9%. Sequencing used peripheral blood. The receptors were gathered from a man between 65 and 85 years old with active COVID-19.

The chain links TRBV7-2 to TRBJ2-7; 11 bases fit TRBD2. J lost 6 bases, V lost 1 base, and 5 bases had no gene match. Germline loops: CDR1 SGHTA, CDR2 FQGNSA. This CDR3 contains 15 residues. The CDR3 bases are TGTGCCAGCAGCTTAGTGACTAGCGGGGTGGGCGAGCAGTACTTC. Protein product: CASSLVTSGVGEQYF. Full variable domain (remainder filled in from reference TRBV7-2 and TRBJ2-7): GAGVSQSPSNKVTEKGKDVELRCDPISGHTALYWYRQSLGQGLEFLIYFQGNSAPDKSGLPSDRFSAERTGGSVSTLTIQRTQQEDSAVYLCASSLVTSGVGEQYFGPGTRLTVT.

The chain couples TRBV6-1 to TRBJ1-6; a weak D match, TRBD1 (5 bases). Germline V gene sequence: CDR1 MNHNS, CDR2 SASEGT. This CDR3 is 15 amino acids long. Trimming cost V 0 bases and J 7 bases, with 10 bases left between them. Here the CDR3 reads CASSEARQGNSPLHF. CDR3 bases: TGTGCCAGCAGTGAAGCTCGGCAGGGAAATTCACCCCTCCACTTT.

The chain uses TRBV11-2 and TRBJ1-1; possible D gene TRBD1, 5 bases. Trimming cost V 5 bases and J 0 bases, with 13 bases left between them. This CDR3 has 15 amino acids. Germline V gives CDR1 SGHAT, CDR2 FQNNGV. For the CDR3, the DNA is TGTGCCAGCAGCCCTAGACAGCCTTTGAACACTGAAGCTTTCTTT. Protein product: CASSPRQPLNTEAFF.

By frequency in the sample, this clone is large (0.1 to 1%). The genes are TRBV19 and TRBJ1-3; the D is unclear. The CDR3 is 13 amino acids. Germline V gene sequence: CDR1 LNHDA, CDR2 SQIVND (reference sequence). Trimming left V 3 bases short and J 4 bases short, with 7 bases between. For the CDR3, the DNA is TGTGCCAGTAGTATGTTGGGCGGAAACACCATATATTTT. Translation gives CASSMLGGNTIYF.

V and J are TRBV4-1 and TRBJ2-7, with TRBD1 matching 7 bases. The ends lost 4 bases at V and 0 bases at J; junction bases unmatched: 6. Germline V lookup: CDR1 MGHRA, CDR2 YSYEKL. This CDR3 spans 15 amino acids. The CDR3 here is CASSRLGQSSYEQYF. In nucleotides, the CDR3 is TGCGCCAGCAGCCGCTTGGGACAGAGCTCCTACGAGCAGTACTTC.

The J gene is TRBJ2-3, the V gene TRBV27, with TRBD1 matching 9 bases. With V trimmed by 6 bases and J by 6 bases, 10 bases remained unmatched. The CDR3 runs 15 residues. Germline CDR1 MNHEY, CDR2 SMNVEV (reference sequence). The CDR3 sequence is CASSRWGQGGDTQYF. The CDR3 DNA reads TGTGCCAGCAGCCGCTGGGGACAGGGTGGGGATACGCAGTATTTT.

This clone was detected a few times. The chain is built from TRBV12-3 or TRBV12-4 and TRBJ1-5, with 9 bases aligning to TRBD1. This CDR3 comprises 13 residues. V was pared by 5 bases and J by 4 bases, with 0 bases of the junction left unmatched. The CDR3 DNA reads as TGTGCCAGCAGTGGGACAGGGAATCAGCCCCAGCATTTT. This codes for CASSGTGNQPQHF.

The chain uses TRBV2 and TRBJ2-1; 10 bases align to TRBD1. Looked up from germline, CDR1 is SNHLY and CDR2 is FYNNEI. The trim removed 5 bases at V and 6 bases at J, leaving 7 bases unmatched. CDR3 length: 15 residues. As DNA, the CDR3 is TGTGCCAGCAGTTCGGACAGGGGGGGGCTCAATGAGCAGTTCTTC. The encoded protein is CASSSDRGGLNEQFF. The complete variable domain, with remaining parts taken from reference TRBV2 and TRBJ2-1, reads EPEVTQTPSHQVTQMGQEVILRCVPISNHLYFYWYRQILGQKVEFLVSFYNNEISEKSEIFDDQFSVERPDGSNFTLKIRSTKLEDSAMYFCASSSDRGGLNEQFFGPGTRLTVL.

The rearrangement links TRBV4-3 to TRBJ1-2, with D possibly matching TRBD1 (5 bases). V lost 0 bases, J lost 4 bases, and 9 bases lay in between. The CDR3 spans 14 residues. Germline V lookup: CDR1 LGHNA, CDR2 YSLEER. This chain's CDR3 is CASSQDRQSYGYTF. CDR3 nucleotide sequence: TGCGCCAGCAGCCAAGATCGACAGTCCTATGGCTACACCTTC.

The chain uses TRBV7-9 and TRBJ2-5, with 7 bases aligning to TRBD1. Germline V gene sequence: CDR1 SEHNR, CDR2 FQNEAQ (reference sequence). After removal of 3 bases from V and 5 bases from J, the junction contained 6 bases not matched to a gene. This CDR3 region has 14 residues. CDR3 nucleotides: TGTGCCAGCAGCTTGGCAGGGGGATTGGAGACCCAGTACTTC. This codes for CASSLAGGLETQYF.

This sequence joins TRBV5-1 and TRBJ2-4; TRBD1 matches at 9 bases. The trim removed 2 bases at V and 6 bases at J, leaving 3 bases unmatched. From germline, CDR1 is SGHRS and CDR2 YFSETQ. CDR3 size: 14 residues. The CDR3 protein is CASSLDRGGNIQYF. Here the CDR3 DNA reads TGCGCCAGCAGCTTAGACAGGGGGGGAAACATTCAGTACTTC.

This chain connects TRBV7-6 to TRBJ2-7, with 9 bases fitting TRBD1. Germline lookup yields CDR1 SGHVS and CDR2 FNYEAQ. CDR3 length: 17 amino acids. After removal of 1 base from V and 0 bases from J, the junction contained 7 bases not matched to a gene. This CDR3 reads CASSLGGTGPRSYEQYF. Written as DNA, the CDR3 is TGTGCCAGCAGCTTAGGCGGGACAGGGCCTCGCTCCTACGAGCAGTACTTC.

The chain combines TRBV27 with TRBJ2-1, with D possibly TRBD2 on 5 matching bases. There are 13 residues in the CDR3. Germline CDR1 is MNHEY and CDR2 is SMNVEV (reference sequence). V was clipped by 4 bases and J by 9 bases, with 13 bases between them. The CDR3 here is CASSSRTQGEQFF. The CDR3 nucleotides are TGTGCCAGCAGTTCCCGGACTCAAGGTGAGCAGTTCTTC.

The V and J genes are TRBV5-1 and TRBJ2-1; 8 nucleotides align to TRBD2. CDR3 length: 14 amino acids. CDR1 and CDR2 (germline): SGHRS, YFSETQ. Trimming cost V 5 bases and J 8 bases; bases outside gene matches: 9. This chain's CDR3 is CASRPAGGADEQFF. The CDR3 DNA reads as TGCGCCAGCAGGCCGGCCGGGGGGGCAGATGAGCAGTTCTTC.

V usage is TRBV7-9 and J usage is TRBJ2-7; D gene uncertain. Trimming removed 3 bases from V and 4 bases from J, with 10 bases in between. Germline V gene data show CDR1 as SEHNR and CDR2 as FQNEAQ (reference sequence). The CDR3 is 13 amino acids. The CDR3 reads CASSFASRYEQYF. The DNA for the CDR3 is TGTGCCAGCAGCTTCGCGAGTCGATACGAGCAGTACTTC. Looking up the rest from reference TRBV7-9 and TRBJ2-7 gives the full variable domain: DTGVSQNPRHKITKRGQNVTFRCDPISEHNRLYWYRQTLGQGPEFLTYFQNEAQLEKSRLLSDRFSAERPKGSFSTLEIQRTEQGDSAMYLCASSFASRYEQYFGPGTRLTVT.

This clone was found once. The V gene is TRBV4-3, the J gene TRBJ2-7; TRBD2 matches at 8 bases. The germline V gene has CDR1 LGHNA and CDR2 YSLEER. The CDR3 is 15 residues long. With V trimmed by 4 bases and J by 7 bases, 12 bases remained unmatched. The CDR3 spells CASSLTGGGGLEQYF. CDR3 nucleotides: TGCGCCAGCAGCCTTACTGGGGGCGGGGGGCTTGAGCAGTACTTC.

This chain connects TRBV7-6 to TRBJ2-1; 7 nucleotides line up with TRBD1. The CDR3 loop spans 16 amino acids. Per the germline V gene, CDR1 is SGHVS and CDR2 is FNYEAQ. J lost 3 bases, V lost 4 bases, and 9 bases had no gene match. CDR3 in amino acids: CASSSEGTAHYNEQFF. CDR3 DNA sequence: TGTGCCAGCAGCTCAGAGGGGACAGCGCACTACAATGAGCAGTTCTTC.

The chain carries TRBV4-3 and TRBJ1-2; D gene unclear. V shed 5 bases and J shed 4 bases, with 14 bases lying between them. This CDR3 comprises 14 residues. Per germline, CDR1 LGHNA and CDR2 YSLEER. CDR3 bases: TGCGCCAGCAGCTCAGCCGGGAAGGGCTATGGCTACACCTTC. It encodes CASSSAGKGYGYTF.

The chain recombines TRBV7-8 with TRBJ1-5; 8 bases align to TRBD1. The germline V gene has CDR1 SGHVS and CDR2 FQNEAQ. This CDR3 is built from 15 residues. The V and J ends lost 2 bases and 4 bases, in that order; junction bases with no gene match: 4. The CDR3 loop is CASSLSTGGNQPQHF. The CDR3 coding sequence is TGTGCCAGCAGCTTAAGTACAGGGGGAAATCAGCCCCAGCATTTT.

This chain connects TRBV18 to TRBJ2-6; D is undetermined. Looked up from germline, CDR1 is KGHSH and CDR2 is LQKENI. Between the trimmed V and J ends, which lost 6 bases and 0 bases, there was a span of 9 bases. This CDR3 has 15 residues. The DNA for the CDR3 is TGTGCCAGCTCGCGCGAACTCTCTGGGGCCAACGTCCTGACTTTC. Translating gives CASSRELSGANVLTF.

The chain joins TRBV28 to TRBJ1-2; the match to TRBD1 covers 11 bases. The V segment lost 6 bases and the J segment 4 bases; nucleotides outside the gene matches: 10. Germline CDR1 and CDR2: MDHEN and SYDVKM. This CDR3 spans 16 amino acids. The CDR3 protein is CASSPGTGGGLYGYTF. The CDR3 coding sequence is TGTGCCAGCAGCCCCGGGACAGGGGGAGGGCTCTATGGCTACACCTTC.

The chain combines TRBV1 with TRBJ1-5; the table's D call, TRBD1, has no DNA check behind it. TRBV1 is marked as a pseudogene. This CDR3 spans 14 amino acids. The chain's CDR3 is CTMAAQGSNQPQHF. Here the CDR3 DNA reads TGCACGATGGCCGCCCAGGGTAGCAATCAGCCCCAGCATTTT.

This sequence joins TRBV30 and TRBJ2-6, with D perhaps TRBD1 (6 bases). Trimming pared 0 bases from V and 0 bases from J, leaving 6 bases between. The CDR3 consists of 15 residues. From germline, CDR1 is GTSNPN and CDR2 SVGIG (reference sequence). The CDR3 DNA is TGTGCCTGGAGTGTAGGGGGCTCTGGGGCCAACGTCCTGACTTTC. The encoded protein is CAWSVGGSGANVLTF.

The rearrangement uses TRBV10-3 and TRBJ1-2, with TRBD1 identical over 9 bases. Germline CDR1 reads ENHRY; CDR2 reads SYGVKD. This CDR3 comprises 16 residues. J gave up 5 bases and V 2 bases, and 9 bases lay outside the gene matches. The CDR3 region is CAISEGGSGTGYGYTF. Written as DNA, the CDR3 is TGTGCCATCAGTGAGGGGGGTTCCGGGACAGGGTATGGCTACACCTTC.

The chain couples TRBV6-2 or TRBV6-3 to TRBJ1-2; the match to TRBD1 covers 8 bases. The germline gives CDR1 MNHEY, CDR2 SVGEGT. After removal of 4 bases from V and 13 bases from J, the junction contained 8 bases not matched to a gene. The CDR3 is 12 amino acids. The CDR3 spells CASSSTDREGTF. The CDR3 bases are TGTGCCAGCAGTTCCACGGACAGGGAGGGCACCTTC.